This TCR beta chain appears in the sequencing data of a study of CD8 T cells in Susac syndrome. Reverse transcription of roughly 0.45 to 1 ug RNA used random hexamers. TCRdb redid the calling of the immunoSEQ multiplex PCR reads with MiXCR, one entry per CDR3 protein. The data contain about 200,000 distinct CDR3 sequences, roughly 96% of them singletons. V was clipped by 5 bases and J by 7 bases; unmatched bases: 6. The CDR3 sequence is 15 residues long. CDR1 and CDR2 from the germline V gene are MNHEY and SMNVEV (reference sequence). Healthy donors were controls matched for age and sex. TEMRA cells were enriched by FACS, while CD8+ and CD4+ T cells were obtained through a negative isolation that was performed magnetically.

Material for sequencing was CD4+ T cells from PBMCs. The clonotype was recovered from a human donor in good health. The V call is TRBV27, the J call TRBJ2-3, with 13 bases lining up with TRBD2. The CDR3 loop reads CASSGGLAGVNTQYF. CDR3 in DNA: TGTGCCAGCAGTGGTGGACTAGCGGGAGTCAATACGCAGTATTTT.